The present T cell receptor (beta chain) was sequenced within a study of cytomegalovirus exposure and HLA in healthy donors. Concerning this clone itself: Its matching antigen is unknown.

Findings of the study overall: CMV serostatus was the only immune exposure information that was available. Reportedly, TCR beta sequences accurately predicted HLA-A and HLA-B alleles in most subjects.

The PCR made use of 60 Vbeta and 13 Jbeta primers. Using immunoSEQ multiplex PCR, the repertoire was profiled, and TCRdb retains in-frame clones only, with some absent. The repertoire consists of some 120,000 clones, with around three quarters occurring once and the leading ten covering approximately 13%. Sequenced: PBMCs. The receptor was isolated from a woman in her sixties in good health and CMV-seropositive.

CDR3 sequence: CASSISGGRGNEKLFF. CDR3 in DNA: TGTGCCAGTAGTATTTCAGGCGGCAGGGGTAATGAAAAACTGTTTTTT. The chain has TRBV19 and TRBJ1-4; a possible D gene is TRBD1 (6 bases). The germline V gene has CDR1 LNHDA and CDR2 SQIVND (reference sequence). The germline V and J ends were trimmed by 3 bases and 4 bases, with 15 bases remaining between them. CDR3 length equals 16 residues.